This TCR beta chain was sequenced during a study of blood T cell repertoires in COVID-19. At the level of the study: Samples came from the United States, Italy and Spain, spanning acute and convalescent COVID-19.

Using immunoSEQ multiplex PCR, the repertoire was profiled, and TCRdb retains in-frame clones only, with some absent. The table has 410,000 or so clones, roughly 90% seen once. The CDR3 is 16 residues long. Per the germline V gene, CDR1 is LNHDA and CDR2 is SQIVND (reference sequence). Trimming took off 3 bases at V and 1 base at J, with 15 bases between the two ends. The source material was peripheral blood. The chain is built from TRBV19 and TRBJ1-1; no clear D gene. This sequence was found in a woman between 25 and 40 years old with active or convalescent COVID-19. The CDR3 bases are TGTGCCAGTAGTATTAGAGGCTCCGAATCGAACACTGAAGCTTTCTTT. It is translated as CASSIRGSESNTEAFF.